This is a list of T cell receptor beta chains from one sample in a study of blood T cell repertoires in COVID-19. TCRdb keeps only in-frame clones here, not all; method: immunoSEQ multiplex PCR. The table records a few hundred thousand clones, 75% to 90% of them present only once. Material for sequencing was peripheral blood. These receptor sequences come from an older woman with acute or convalescent COVID-19. CDR3s include the opening cysteine and the closing phenylalanine or tryptophan. A D gene is named only where the DNA matches it firmly. The size field is filled for only some rows; it gives once, few, many or a size class.

size	J	D	length	V	DNA	CDR3
.	TRBJ2-5	.	13	TRBV6-6	TGTGCCAGCTCGGGGAGAGGAGGAGAGACCCAGTACTTC	CASSGRGGETQYF
.	TRBJ1-5	.	15	TRBV6-5	TGTGCCAGCAGTTCGCCCCGGGCCGGGGATCAGCCCCAGCATTTT	CASSSPRAGDQPQHF
.	TRBJ2-3	.	17	TRBV14	TGTGCCAGCAGCCGACTTGGCGCGGAGGGAGCCACAGATACGCAGTATTTT	CASSRLGAEGATDTQYF
.	TRBJ2-5	.	12	TRBV2	TGTGCCAGCCTTGACTTCAAAGAGACCCAGTACTTC	CASLDFKETQYF
.	TRBJ1-6	.	15	TRBV15	TGTGCCACCAGCAGAGATGCGGTTACTAATTCACCCCTCCACTTT	CATSRDAVTNSPLHF
few	TRBJ1-5	TRBD1	18	TRBV6-2/TRBV6-3	TGTGCCAGCAGTCATCAGGGGGTACAGGGCGTCAGCAATCAGCCCCAGCATTTT	CASSHQGVQGVSNQPQHF
.	TRBJ2-3	TRBD2	17	TRBV5-1	TGCGCCAGCAGCTTGGGAGCTCTAGCGGGGGGGACAGATACGCAGTATTTT	CASSLGALAGGTDTQYF
.	TRBJ2-1	TRBD2	21	TRBV4-2	TGTGCCAGCAGCCCAACGGGGTCGGCGGGGGGCGATAAAACCCCCTACAATGAGCAGTTCTTC	CASSPTGSAGGDKTPYNEQFF
.	TRBJ1-1	.	13	TRBV10-3	TGTGCCATCAGTTTTACGGGGAACACTGAAGCTTTCTTT	CAISFTGNTEAFF
.	TRBJ1-6	TRBD1	15	TRBV6-5	TGTGCCAGCAGGGACAGGGGAGGCAAGAGCTCACCCCTCCACTTT	CASRDRGGKSSPLHF
few	TRBJ1-1	TRBD1	14	TRBV20-1	TGCAGTGCTAGTGGGGGGACAGTCCGCACTGAAGCTTTCTTT	CSASGGTVRTEAFF
.	TRBJ2-7	TRBD1	13	TRBV6-6	TGTGCCAGCAGTGCGCGGGACAGGTACGAGCAGTACTTC	CASSARDRYEQYF
.	TRBJ2-2	TRBD2	18	TRBV30	TGTGCCTGGACAACCCTGGGAGCGGGAGAAATATTTGCCGGGGAGCTGTTTTTT	CAWTTLGAGEIFAGELFF
.	TRBJ2-5	.	13	TRBV21-1	TGTGCCAGCAGCGACCTTACTAGCGGGGGGAGGGACTTC	CASSDLTSGGRDF
.	TRBJ2-7	.	13	TRBV28	TGTGCCAGCAGTCCGCCCGGGGCCTACGAGCAGTACTTC	CASSPPGAYEQYF
.	TRBJ1-5	TRBD1	14	TRBV19	TGTGCCAGTAGTCCCGGGACAGTCAATCAGCCCCAGCATTTT	CASSPGTVNQPQHF
.	TRBJ2-5	.	17	TRBV11-2	TGTGCCAGCAGCTCCATTTTATGGGGGGAGGAGCAAGAGACCCAGTACTTC	CASSSILWGEEQETQYF
.	TRBJ2-5	.	14	TRBV7-9	TGTGCCAGCAGCTTAGACGGTCTCCAGGGGACCCAGTACTTC	CASSLDGLQGTQYF
.	TRBJ2-3	TRBD2	14	TRBV3-1/TRBV3-2	TGTGCCGGACCTCTAGCGGCTAGCACAGATACGCAGTATTTT	CAGPLAASTDTQYF
.	TRBJ2-1	TRBD1	17	TRBV7-8	TGTGCCAGCAAAGGGGACAGGGGCCTCTCGCACTACAATGAGCAGTTCTTC	CASKGDRGLSHYNEQFF
.	TRBJ2-5	.	17	TRBV4-3	TGCGCCAGCAGCCTAGAGCTATCTATATCAAGAATGGAGACCCAGTACTTC	CASSLELSISRMETQYF
.	TRBJ2-1	.	13	TRBV14	TGTGCCAGCAGCCAAGAACTAGTCAATGAGCAGTTCTTC	CASSQELVNEQFF
.	TRBJ2-3	.	13	TRBV7-2	TGTGCCAGCAGCTTGTACACTAGCAAGAGGCAGTATTTT	CASSLYTSKRQYF
.	TRBJ2-1	TRBD1	15	TRBV7-9	TGTGCCAGCAGCCCCGTAAGGACAGGGATCCATGAGCAGTTCTTC	CASSPVRTGIHEQFF
.	TRBJ2-1	.	13	TRBV24-1	TGTGCCACCAGTGGTCCCGAGGCGTTGGGGCAGTTCTTC	CATSGPEALGQFF
once	TRBJ2-1	.	15	TRBV10-3	TGTGCCATCAGCCGACTGCCGAGCTCCTACAATGAGCAGTTCTTC	CAISRLPSSYNEQFF
.	TRBJ1-2	TRBD1	13	TRBV27	TGTGCCAGCAGTCCGGGACAGGGGATAAGCTACACCTTC	CASSPGQGISYTF
.	TRBJ2-1	TRBD2	14	TRBV2	TGTGCCAGCACGAGGCTAGCGGGGGAGGCTGAGCAGTTCTTC	CASTRLAGEAEQFF
.	TRBJ1-1	TRBD1	15	TRBV7-8	TGTGCCAGCAGCTCGGCCGGGACAGCGAGGGCTGAAGCTTTCTTT	CASSSAGTARAEAFF
.	TRBJ2-2	.	11	TRBV7-9	TGTGCCAGCAGCCCCGCCGGGGAGCTGTTTTTT	CASSPAGELFF
.	TRBJ1-4	.	12	TRBV7-9	TGTGCCAGCAGCTTACCTTCTGAAAAACTGTTTTTT	CASSLPSEKLFF
.	TRBJ2-1	TRBD2	18	TRBV4-1	TGCGCCAGCAGCCCTCTCCCGGGGGGAGGGGTAGGGGACAATGAGCAGTTCTTC	CASSPLPGGGVGDNEQFF
.	TRBJ1-2	.	12	TRBV7-2	TGTGCCAGCGATAAAGGAGGGGCCGGCTACACCTTC	CASDKGGAGYTF